This T cell receptor beta chain was recovered during a study of response to subunit inactivated influenza vaccine. TCRdb processed the RT-PCR reads anew with MiXCR; each CDR3 protein has one entry. The sample includes 600,000 to 700,000 distinct CDR3 sequences, 14% seen only once; the top ten take 7.6%. General study results and limits: The authors put forward the suggestion that each seasonal influenza vaccination may bring in only a limited number of new T cells.

The length of the CDR3 is 17 residues. CDR1 is MNHEY and CDR2 is SVGEGT in the germline V gene. Unmatched junction bases numbered 8, after V lost 6 bases and J lost 1 base. Comment on this clonotype: The target antigen is unknown.

This rearrangement joins TRBV6-2 or TRBV6-3 to TRBJ2-6, with 8 bases lining up with TRBD2. The sequence was collected from a man between 45 and 60 years old who received an inactivated influenza vaccine. This specimen consisted of PBMCs from blood, obtained less than 15 days before vaccination. The CDR3 sequence: CASRKGGLGSGANVLTF. The CDR3 region has the DNA TGTGCCAGCAGGAAGGGGGGACTAGGGTCTGGGGCCAACGTCCTGACTTTC.